The rows below give T cell receptor beta chains drawn from one sample of a study of CD8 T cells in Susac syndrome. TCRdb used MiXCR to reprocess the immunoSEQ multiplex PCR reads, holding one entry per CDR3 protein. The sample has fewer than 150,000 distinct CDR3 sequences; 85% to 95% are singletons. The sample was CD4+ T cells from PBMCs. These receptors were taken from a human donor with multiple sclerosis. Each CDR3 is given with its conserved first and last residue. The order of the fields is clone size, J gene, V gene, D gene, CDR3 DNA, CDR3 protein. A D gene is named only where the DNA matches it firmly. Clone sizes are given selectively: once, few, many, or a class where the clone is expanded.

-,TRBJ2-3,TRBV6-5,-,TGTGCCAGCAGTTACTCACAGGGACGCCCAGATACGCAGTATTTT,CASSYSQGRPDTQYF
-,TRBJ1-4,TRBV30,-,TGTGCCTGGAGTTGGGGGTCAACTAATGAAAAACTGTTTTTT,CAWSWGSTNEKLFF
few,TRBJ1-1,TRBV12-3/TRBV12-4,-,TGTGCCAGCAGTGAACAGGGGAACACTGAAGCTTTCTTT,CASSEQGNTEAFF
-,TRBJ1-1,TRBV7-9,-,TGTGCCAGCAGCCTGCGGGAGATGGCAGGAGAAGCTTTCTTT,CASSLREMAGEAFF
-,TRBJ1-2,TRBV3-1,TRBD1,TGTGCCAGCAGCGACAGGGGAGGGTCTAACTATGGCTACACCTTC,CASSDRGGSNYGYTF
-,TRBJ1-2,TRBV6-2/TRBV6-3,TRBD1,TGTGCCAGCAGTTCCCCGGGACAGGGGGCGCAGAGCTATGGCTACACCTTC,CASSSPGQGAQSYGYTF
once,TRBJ1-3,TRBV10-3,-,TGTGCCATCAAGGCCTATGGAAACACCATATATTTT,CAIKAYGNTIYF
-,TRBJ1-2,TRBV11-2,-,TGTGCCAGCAGCTTAGAGGGAATGAATGGCTACACCTTC,CASSLEGMNGYTF
few,TRBJ2-3,TRBV5-1,TRBD1,TGCGCCAGCAGCCACGGGACAGGGAGTTCAGATACGCAGTATTTT,CASSHGTGSSDTQYF
-,TRBJ1-2,TRBV29-1,TRBD1,TGCAGCGTGAGACAGGGGGCAGCTGGCTACACCTTC,CSVRQGAAGYTF
-,TRBJ2-3,TRBV15,-,TGTGCCACCAGCGACGGACAGGGAGGGCCTGATACGCAGTATTTT,CATSDGQGGPDTQYF
-,TRBJ2-4,TRBV7-3,-,TGTGCCAGCAGCTACCCCCGGGACATGGACTATAGGAACATTCAGTACTTC,CASSYPRDMDYRNIQYF
once,TRBJ1-1,TRBV6-2/TRBV6-3,-,TGTGCCAGCAGTTACGGTATGAACACTGAAGCTTTCTTT,CASSYGMNTEAFF
-,TRBJ1-2,TRBV7-9,-,TGTGCCAGCAGCTTAGGAGATACGAGGGGCTACACCTTC,CASSLGDTRGYTF
few,TRBJ2-5,TRBV4-1,-,TGCGCCAGCAGCCAAGATGGGGGGAAGACCCAGTACTTC,CASSQDGGKTQYF
once,TRBJ1-6,TRBV20-1,-,TGCAGTGCTAGAAGGGGCGCAAGGAGGGATTCACCCCTCCACTTT,CSARRGARRDSPLHF
-,TRBJ2-7,TRBV15,TRBD1,TGTGCCACGGCTCCCCGACAGGGGGAAAACTACGAGCAGTACTTC,CATAPRQGENYEQYF
-,TRBJ1-5,TRBV7-9,-,TGTGCCAGCAGCTTAGTTTTGTCCCCCGGTGGCAATCAGCCCCAGCATTTT,CASSLVLSPGGNQPQHF
-,TRBJ2-2,TRBV6-2/TRBV6-3,-,TGTGCCAGCAGTTACACGACGGGTACAACCACCGGGGAGCTGTTTTTT,CASSYTTGTTTGELFF
once,TRBJ2-3,TRBV10-3,-,TGTGCCATCACCCGCGGCGGCCAACCTGGCACAGATACGCAGTATTTT,CAITRGGQPGTDTQYF
-,TRBJ1-1,TRBV6-6,-,TGTGCCAGCAGTCACGATTTGCGGCCCACTGAAGCTTTCTTT,CASSHDLRPTEAFF
-,TRBJ1-6,TRBV12-3/TRBV12-4,-,TGTGCCAGCAGCGAGACGGATTATAATTCACCCCTCCACTTT,CASSETDYNSPLHF
once,TRBJ1-1,TRBV5-1,-,TGCGCCAGCAGCTTAGCAGGGATAAACACTGAAGCTTTCTTT,CASSLAGINTEAFF
-,TRBJ2-7,TRBV7-9,-,TGTGCCAGCAGCTTAGTAGGATTGGGGGGGGCACGAAGGTACGAGCAGTACTTC,CASSLVGLGGARRYEQYF
once,TRBJ2-7,TRBV28,TRBD2,TGTGCCAGCATGGCTAGCGGGCCCTACGAGCAGTACTTC,CASMASGPYEQYF
-,TRBJ2-7,TRBV28,TRBD1,TGTGCCAGCAGTTTTCAGGGGGCCTACGAGCAGTACTTC,CASSFQGAYEQYF
-,TRBJ1-5,TRBV6-2/TRBV6-3,-,TGTGCCAGCAGTCTAGGGGGTGGAGGCAATCAGCCCCAGCATTTT,CASSLGGGGNQPQHF
-,TRBJ1-1,TRBV3-1,-,TGTGCCAGCAGCCAAGATTTATATGAAGCTTTCTTT,CASSQDLYEAFF
-,TRBJ1-2,TRBV5-4,TRBD1,TGTGCCAGCAGGTCCGGGACAGGGGAACGAGGCTACACCTTC,CASRSGTGERGYTF
-,TRBJ1-1,TRBV6-2/TRBV6-3,-,TGTGCCAGCTTGAATACAGGGAGGACTGAAGCTTTCTTT,CASLNTGRTEAFF
once,TRBJ2-7,TRBV20-1,TRBD2,TGCAGTGCTAGAGGACTAGCGGGGGGCCATAGGGAGCAGTACTTC,CSARGLAGGHREQYF
few,TRBJ2-3,TRBV11-2,TRBD1,TGTGCCAGCAGCTTCTGGGACAGTCCTAGCACAGATACGCAGTATTTT,CASSFWDSPSTDTQYF
once,TRBJ1-1,TRBV19,-,TGTGCCAGTAGTATAGTCCGGGCCCTGATGAACACTGAAGCTTTCTTT,CASSIVRALMNTEAFF
-,TRBJ1-1,TRBV13,TRBD1,TGTGCCAGCAGCTTCTACACCAGGGGGAATACTGAAGCTTTCTTT,CASSFYTRGNTEAFF
-,TRBJ2-3,TRBV29-1,TRBD1,TGCAGCGTTGAGCAGGACAGGGCCACAGATACGCAGTATTTT,CSVEQDRATDTQYF
-,TRBJ1-2,TRBV12-3/TRBV12-4,-,TGTGCCAGCAGTTTAAAAGCCTGGGGGGCCTCTAACTATGGCTACACCTTC,CASSLKAWGASNYGYTF
-,TRBJ2-1,TRBV27,-,TGTGCCAGCAGTTGGAGGGGGAGCTCCTACAATGAGCAGTTCTTC,CASSWRGSSYNEQFF
few,TRBJ1-1,TRBV6-1,-,TGTGCCAGCAGTGAACGGACAGTGATGGGGTCTGAAGCTTTCTTT,CASSERTVMGSEAFF